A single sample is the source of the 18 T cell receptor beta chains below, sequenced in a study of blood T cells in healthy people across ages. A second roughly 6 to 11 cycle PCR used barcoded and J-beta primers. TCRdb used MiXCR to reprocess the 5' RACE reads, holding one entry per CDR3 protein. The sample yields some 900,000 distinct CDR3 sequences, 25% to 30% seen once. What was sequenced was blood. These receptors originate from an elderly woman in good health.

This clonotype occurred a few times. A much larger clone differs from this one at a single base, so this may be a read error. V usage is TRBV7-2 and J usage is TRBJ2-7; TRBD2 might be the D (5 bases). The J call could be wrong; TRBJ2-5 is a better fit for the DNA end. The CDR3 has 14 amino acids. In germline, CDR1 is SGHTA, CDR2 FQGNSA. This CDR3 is CASSFLLEWETQYF. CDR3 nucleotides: TGTGCCAGCAGCTTCCTACTAGAATGGGAGACCCAGTACTTC.

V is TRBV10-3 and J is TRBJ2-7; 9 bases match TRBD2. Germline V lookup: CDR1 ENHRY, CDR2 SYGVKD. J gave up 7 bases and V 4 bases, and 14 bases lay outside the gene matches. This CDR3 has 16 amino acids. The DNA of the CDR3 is TGTGCCATCAGTGTCCAAGGCGGGGGGGTCTACAATGAGCAGTACTTC. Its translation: CAISVQGGGVYNEQYF.

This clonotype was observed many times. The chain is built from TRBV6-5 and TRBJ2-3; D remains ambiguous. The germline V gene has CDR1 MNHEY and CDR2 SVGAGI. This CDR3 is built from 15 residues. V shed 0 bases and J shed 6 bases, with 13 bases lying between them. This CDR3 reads CASSYSWSRKDTQYF. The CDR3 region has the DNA TGTGCCAGCAGTTACTCGTGGTCACGGAAGGATACGCAGTATTTT.

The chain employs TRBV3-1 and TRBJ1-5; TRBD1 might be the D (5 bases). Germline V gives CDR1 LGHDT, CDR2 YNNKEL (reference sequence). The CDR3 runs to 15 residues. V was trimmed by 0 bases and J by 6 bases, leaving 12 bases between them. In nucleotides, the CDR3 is TGTGCCAGCAGCCAAGAAGGGCGGGGCCCTCAGCCCCAGCATTTT. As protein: CASSQEGRGPQPQHF. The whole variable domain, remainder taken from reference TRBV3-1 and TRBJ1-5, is DTAVSQTPKYLVTQMGNDKSIKCEQNLGHDTMYWYKQDSKKFLKIMFSYNNKELIINETVPNRFSPKSPDKAHLNLHINSLELGDSAVYFCASSQEGRGPQPQHFGDGTRLSIL.

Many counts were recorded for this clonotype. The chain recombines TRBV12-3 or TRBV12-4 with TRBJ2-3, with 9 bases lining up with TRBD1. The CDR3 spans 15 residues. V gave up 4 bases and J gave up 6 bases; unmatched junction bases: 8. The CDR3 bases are TGTGCCAGCAGTTCACGGGACAGGGAGGACGATACGCAGTATTTT. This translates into CASSSRDREDDTQYF.

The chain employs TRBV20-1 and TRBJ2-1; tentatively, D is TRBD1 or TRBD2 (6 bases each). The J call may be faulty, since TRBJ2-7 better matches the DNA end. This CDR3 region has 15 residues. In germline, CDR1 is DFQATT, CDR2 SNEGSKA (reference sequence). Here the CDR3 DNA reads TGCAGTGCTAGAGATAACCCGTTCGGGGGCAATGAGCAGTACTTC. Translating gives CSARDNPFGGNEQYF.

CDR3 sequence (DNA): TGCAGTGCTGACGGGGACAGGGAGACAGATACGCAGTATTTT. Translated: CSADGDRETDTQYF. The chain is built from TRBV20-1 and TRBJ2-3, with 9 bases fitting TRBD1. CDR3 size: 14 residues. Germline CDR1 and CDR2: DFQATT and SNEGSKA (reference sequence). The trim removed 5 bases at V and 3 bases at J, leaving 6 bases unmatched.

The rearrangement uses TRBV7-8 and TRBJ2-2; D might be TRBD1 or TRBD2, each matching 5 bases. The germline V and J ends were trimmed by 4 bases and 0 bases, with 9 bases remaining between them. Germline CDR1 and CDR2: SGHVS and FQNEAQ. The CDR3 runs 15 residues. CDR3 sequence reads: CASSWGRTNTGELFF. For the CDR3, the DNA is TGTGCCAGCAGCTGGGGACGGACGAACACCGGGGAGCTGTTTTTT. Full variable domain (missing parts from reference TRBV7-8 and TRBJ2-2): GAGVSQSPRYKVAKRGQDVALRCDPISGHVSLFWYQQALGQGPEFLTYFQNEAQLDKSGLPSDRFFAERPEGSVSTLKIQRTQQEDSAVYLCASSWGRTNTGELFFGEGSRLTVL.

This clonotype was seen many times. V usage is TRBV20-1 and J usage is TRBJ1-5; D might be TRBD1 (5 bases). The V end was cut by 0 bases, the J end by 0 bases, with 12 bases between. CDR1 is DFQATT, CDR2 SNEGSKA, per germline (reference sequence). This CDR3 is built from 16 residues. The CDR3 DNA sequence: TGCAGTGCTAGAGATTGGCAGGGCCCTAGCAATCAGCCCCAGCATTTT. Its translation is CSARDWQGPSNQPQHF.

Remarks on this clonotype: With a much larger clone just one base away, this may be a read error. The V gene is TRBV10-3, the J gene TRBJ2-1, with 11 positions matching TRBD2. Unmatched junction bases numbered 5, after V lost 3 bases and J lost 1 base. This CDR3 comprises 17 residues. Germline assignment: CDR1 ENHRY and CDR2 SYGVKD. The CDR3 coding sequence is TGTGCCATCAGTGATAATGGGACTAGCGGATCCTACAATGAGCAGTTCTTC. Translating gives CAISDNGTSGSYNEQFF.

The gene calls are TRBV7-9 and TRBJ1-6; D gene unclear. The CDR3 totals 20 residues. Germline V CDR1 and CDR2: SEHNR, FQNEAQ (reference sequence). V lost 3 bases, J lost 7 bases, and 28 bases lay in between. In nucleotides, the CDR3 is TGTGCCAGCAGCTTCGAAACCGGGTCCCATTCCGTGTGGGGAAATTCACCCCTCCACTTT. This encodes CASSFETGSHSVWGNSPLHF. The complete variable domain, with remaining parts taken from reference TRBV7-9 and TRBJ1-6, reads DTGVSQNPRHKITKRGQNVTFRCDPISEHNRLYWYRQTLGQGPEFLTYFQNEAQLEKSRLLSDRFSAERPKGSFSTLEIQRTEQGDSAMYLCASSFETGSHSVWGNSPLHFGNGTRLTVT.

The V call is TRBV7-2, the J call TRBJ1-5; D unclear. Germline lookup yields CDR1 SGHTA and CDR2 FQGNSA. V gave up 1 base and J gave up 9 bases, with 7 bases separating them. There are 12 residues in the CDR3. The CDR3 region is CASSLEAGPQHF. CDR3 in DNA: TGTGCCAGCAGCTTAGAGGCGGGGCCCCAGCATTTT. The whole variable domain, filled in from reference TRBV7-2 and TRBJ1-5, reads GAGVSQSPSNKVTEKGKDVELRCDPISGHTALYWYRQSLGQGLEFLIYFQGNSAPDKSGLPSDRFSAERTGGSVSTLTIQRTQQEDSAVYLCASSLEAGPQHFGDGTRLSIL.

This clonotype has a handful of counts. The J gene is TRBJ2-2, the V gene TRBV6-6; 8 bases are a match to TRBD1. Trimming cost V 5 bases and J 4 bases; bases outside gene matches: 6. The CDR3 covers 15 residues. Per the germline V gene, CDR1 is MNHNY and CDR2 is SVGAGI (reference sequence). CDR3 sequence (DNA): TGTGCCAGCAGTCGGACAGGGACGGGCACCGGGGAGCTGTTTTTT. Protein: CASSRTGTGTGELFF.

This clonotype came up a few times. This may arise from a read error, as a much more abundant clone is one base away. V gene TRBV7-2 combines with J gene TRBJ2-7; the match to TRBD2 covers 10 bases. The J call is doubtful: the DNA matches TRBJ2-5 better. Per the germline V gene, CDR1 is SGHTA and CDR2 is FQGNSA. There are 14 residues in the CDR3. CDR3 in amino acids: CASSFSGGVGTQYF. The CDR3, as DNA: TGTGCCAGCAGCTTCAGCGGGGGGGTGGGGACCCAGTACTTC.

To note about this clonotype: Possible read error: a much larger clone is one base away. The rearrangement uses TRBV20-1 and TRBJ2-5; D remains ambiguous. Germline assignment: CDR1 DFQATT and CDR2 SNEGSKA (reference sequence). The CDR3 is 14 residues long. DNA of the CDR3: TGCAGTGCTGTCCTGGTGGGAACTCAAGAGACCCCGTACTTC. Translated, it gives CSAVLVGTQETPYF.

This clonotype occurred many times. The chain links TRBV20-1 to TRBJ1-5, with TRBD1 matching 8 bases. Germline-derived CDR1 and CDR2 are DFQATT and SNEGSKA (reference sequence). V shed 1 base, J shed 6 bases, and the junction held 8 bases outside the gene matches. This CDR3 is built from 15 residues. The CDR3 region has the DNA TGCAGTGCTAGAGGCCGACAGGGGAGGGGTCAGCCCCAGCATTTT. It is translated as CSARGRQGRGQPQHF.

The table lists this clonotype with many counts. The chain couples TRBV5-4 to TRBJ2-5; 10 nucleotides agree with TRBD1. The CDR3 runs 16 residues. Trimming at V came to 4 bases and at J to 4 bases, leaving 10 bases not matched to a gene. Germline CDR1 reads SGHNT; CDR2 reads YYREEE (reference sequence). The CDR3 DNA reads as TGTGCCAGCAGCACTGAAATGACAGGGGGCGTAGAGACCCAGTACTTC. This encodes CASSTEMTGGVETQYF.

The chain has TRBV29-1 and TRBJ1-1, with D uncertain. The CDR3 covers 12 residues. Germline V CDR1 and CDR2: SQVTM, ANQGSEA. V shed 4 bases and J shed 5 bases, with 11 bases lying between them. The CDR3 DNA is TGCAGCGTTGGTCTTGGTGGAACTGAAGCTTTCTTT. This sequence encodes CSVGLGGTEAFF.